The T cell receptor (beta chain) described here comes from a study of metastatic and nonmetastatic thyroid tumors. About the study: The authors compared repertoires across blood and tumor or nodule tissue from malignant and benign thyroid patients. Findings and caveats of the study: Reports indicated that malignant thyroid tumors showed significantly higher TCR beta diversity than benign nodules did, in blood and tumor.

This clone was seen at least ten times. As yet, its antigen is unknown. Each patient came to thyroid surgery without any prior treatment (of any kind). In the authors' methods: It was from CDR3 differences across clinicopathological groups that a distant-metastasis classifier for papillary thyroid cancer was built. Using MiXCR, TCRdb reanalyzed the PCR reads. TCRdb assigned the V and J calls; the authors' analysis was not used. The sample yields about 43,000 clones, about 3.3% seen once. This CDR3 is 14 amino acids long. Germline V CDR1 and CDR2: GTSNPN, SVGIG (reference sequence). The V end lost 3 bases, the J end lost 1 base, and 12 bases lay between the germline ends.

The sequence was collected from a female donor with papillary thyroid cancer or a benign thyroid nodule (not recorded which). Some clones in this sample may be carry-over from other donors' samples. The sample consisted of blood. The gene calls are TRBV30 and TRBJ1-1; TRBD1 is a possible D gene (5 bases). The CDR3 is CAWRGGTGNTEAFF. The CDR3 DNA follows: TGTGCCTGGAGGGGGGGGACGGGGAACACTGAAGCTTTCTTT.